This T cell receptor beta chain originates from a study of pediatric ulcerative colitis. Rectal tissue came from one to two pinch biopsies taken at colonoscopy. Sequencing was at survey level. Libraries were prepared by immunoSEQ multiplex PCR; TCRdb keeps only in-frame clonotypes and omits some of them. The sample has about 22,000 clones; roughly two thirds are singletons. General study points: Blood-rectal clonal overlap within each person was significantly higher in ulcerative colitis patients than controls. Rectal pinch biopsies may include blood-derived T cells. In rectum, acute severe colitis had expanded clones and less diversity.

For this clone: Its antigen is undetermined.

V lost 5 bases, J lost 4 bases, and 12 bases lay in between. CDR1 SEHNR and CDR2 FQNEAQ come from the germline V gene (reference sequence). CDR3 length: 14 amino acids. This TCR derives from a boy aged 5-17 years with severe ulcerative colitis. The rearrangement links TRBV7-9 to TRBJ1-3, with D hard to call. The source material was gut tissue. CDR3 sequence: CASSVAPWGNTIYF. In DNA, the CDR3 is TGTGCCAGCAGCGTTGCCCCTTGGGGAAACACCATATATTTT.